Detailed here is one TCR beta chain. Antigen specificity is unknown. The ends were cut back, 4 bases at V and 3 bases at J, with 12 bases in the middle. CDR1 is LGHNA, CDR2 YSLEER, per germline. The CDR3 runs to 14 residues. This specimen comes from a study of a mutant IDH1 vaccine in newly diagnosed glioma. Across the whole study: Initiation of the vaccine course occurred 4-6 weeks after radiotherapy alone, or alongside temozolomide cycles.

Time point in this sample: week 35, safety follow-up. Every vaccine dose comprised 300 ug of mutant IDH1 20-mer peptide plus topical imiquimod. Measured with immunoSEQ multiplex PCR; TCRdb has only the in-frame clones, and not every one. There are around 70,000 clones in the sample; roughly 84% occur only once, and about an eighth lies in the top ten. The source is a man younger than 30 with glioma. The V gene is TRBV4-3, the J gene TRBJ1-1, with a weak D call TRBD1 (5 bases). The sample consisted of PBMCs, taken from a glioma patient whose treatment included an IDH1 peptide vaccine. CDR3 bases: TGCGCCAGCAGCCTGTGGGACGGGGACACTGAAGCTTTCTTT. This sequence encodes CASSLWDGDTEAFF.